The 21 T cell receptor beta chains in this list originate from one sample, sequenced in a study of cytomegalovirus exposure and HLA in healthy donors. 60 Vbeta and 13 Jbeta primers were used in PCR. Libraries were prepared by immunoSEQ multiplex PCR; TCRdb keeps only in-frame clonotypes and omits some of them. The sample carries about 140,000 clones, approximately 72% recorded once. The material sequenced was PBMCs. These receptors all come from an older woman in good health and CMV-seronegative.

The chain carries TRBV19 and TRBJ1-2, with D perhaps matching TRBD1 (6 bases). CDR3 length equals 14 residues. Trimming took 3 bases from V and 5 from J, leaving 13 bases between them. In germline, CDR1 is LNHDA, CDR2 SQIVND (reference sequence). The CDR3 here is CASSIGRGKYGYTF. CDR3 DNA: TGTGCCAGTAGTATCGGCAGGGGAAAATATGGCTACACCTTC.

This clone has only a few counts. V and J are TRBV5-5 and TRBJ1-5, with 8 bases fitting TRBD1. Germline CDR1 reads SGHKS; CDR2 reads YYEKEE (reference sequence). The CDR3 length is 15 residues. V shed 4 bases, J shed 0 bases, and the junction held 3 bases outside the gene matches. CDR3: CASSRTGGSNQPQHF. As DNA, the CDR3 is TGTGCCAGCAGCCGAACAGGGGGTAGCAATCAGCCCCAGCATTTT.

This chain connects TRBV5-4 to TRBJ1-6; D possibly corresponds to TRBD1 (5 bases). The CDR3 is 16 amino acids. V was trimmed by 0 bases and J by 8 bases, leaving 15 bases between them. The germline V gene has CDR1 SGHNT and CDR2 YYREEE (reference sequence). CDR3 loop: CASSLVRGTVDSPLHF. CDR3 bases: TGTGCCAGCAGCTTGGTGCGGGGGACGGTAGATTCACCCCTCCACTTT.

This clone came up a few times. CDR3 nucleotide sequence: TGTGCCAGCAGCTTGGCCCTCCGGACAGGGCTAGATTCACCCCTCCACTTT. Amino acid sequence: CASSLALRTGLDSPLHF. The rearrangement joins TRBV5-4 to TRBJ1-6; 8 bases align to TRBD1. The germline gives CDR1 SGHNT, CDR2 YYREEE (reference sequence). J was trimmed by 8 bases and V by 0 bases; bases with no gene match: 10. This CDR3 comprises 17 residues.

This chain links TRBV25-1 with TRBJ1-1; 7 positions match TRBD1. The CDR3 is 15 residues long. Germline V CDR1 and CDR2: MGHDK, SYGVNS. V dropped 0 bases and J dropped 5; count of bases not matched to a gene: 6. CDR3 in amino acids: CASSEYVTGSTEAFF. As DNA, the CDR3 is TGTGCCAGCAGTGAATATGTGACAGGGAGTACTGAAGCTTTCTTT.

This clone was observed many times. The J gene is TRBJ2-2, the V gene TRBV6-5, with D perhaps matching TRBD1 (5 bases). Germline CDR1 MNHEY, CDR2 SVGAGI. This CDR3 is built from 15 residues. The ends were cut back, 2 bases at V and 3 bases at J, with 10 bases in the middle. Here the CDR3 reads CASSYRGTHTGELFF. CDR3 nucleotide sequence: TGTGCCAGCAGTTACAGGGGCACGCACACCGGGGAGCTGTTTTTT.

This clone was counted between two and nine times. The chain has TRBV9 and TRBJ2-1; D uncertain. Germline lookup yields CDR1 SGDLS and CDR2 YYNGEE. This CDR3 spans 15 amino acids. Trimming removed 0 bases at V and 2 bases at J, with 9 bases between. CDR3 nucleotide sequence: TGTGCCAGCAGCGTAGACCCCTCTACCTACAATGAGCAGTTCTTC. It yields the protein CASSVDPSTYNEQFF.

This clone was counted only a few times. The V gene is TRBV10-2, the J gene TRBJ1-5, with D possibly matching TRBD1 (5 bases). The CDR3 loop spans 15 amino acids. The germline V gene has CDR1 WSHSY and CDR2 SAAADI. V was cut by 0 bases and J by 1 base, with 7 bases left in between. The CDR3 DNA reads TGCGCCAGCAGTGAGTCGGGGGGGAGCAATCAGCCCCAGCATTTT. It specifies CASSESGGSNQPQHF.

This rearrangement joins TRBV14 to TRBJ2-1; 9 nucleotides align to TRBD2. Per germline, CDR1 SGHDN and CDR2 FVKESK. V lost 6 bases, J lost 3 bases, and 9 bases stayed unmatched. The CDR3 has 16 amino acids. The DNA of the CDR3 is TGTGCCAGCAGTGATGTAGCGGGAGTACGCTACAATGAGCAGTTCTTC. The encoded protein is CASSDVAGVRYNEQFF.

The V call is TRBV7-9, the J call TRBJ1-5; the match to TRBD1 covers 8 bases. Trimming removed 2 bases from V and 4 bases from J; junction bases left unmatched: 4. The length of the CDR3 is 15 residues. Per the germline V gene, CDR1 is SEHNR and CDR2 is FQNEAQ (reference sequence). CDR3 sequence: CASSLTGGRNQPQHF. CDR3 DNA sequence: TGTGCCAGCAGCTTAACAGGGGGTAGAAATCAGCCCCAGCATTTT.

With regard to this clone: A read error may produce the germline difference seen at one junction end. The chain recombines TRBV2 with TRBJ2-1, with D perhaps matching TRBD2 (6 bases). CDR1 is SNHLY, CDR2 FYNNEI, per germline. The CDR3 consists of 16 residues. This chain's CDR3 is CASSVGGRRHYDEQFF. CDR3 nucleotides: TGTGCCAGCAGTGTCGGAGGGCGCAGGCACTACGATGAGCAGTTCTTC.

This rearrangement joins TRBV5-4 to TRBJ2-7; TRBD1 aligns across 7 bases. CDR3 length equals 14 residues. The V gene's germline CDR1 is SGHNT and CDR2 YYREEE (reference sequence). V was clipped by 3 bases and J by 3 bases; unmatched bases: 6. The CDR3 DNA is TGTGCCAGCAGCTCGACAGGGAGTTTCTACGAGCAGTACTTC. It translates to CASSSTGSFYEQYF.

The chain uses TRBV13 and TRBJ2-3; TRBD2 aligns across 14 bases. V was clipped by 4 bases and J by 4 bases; unmatched bases: 4. CDR3 size: 16 residues. Germline CDR1 PRHDT, CDR2 FYEKMQ (reference sequence). CDR3 DNA sequence: TGTGCCAGCAGCTCGGGACTAGCGGGGGACCCAGATACGCAGTATTTT. This encodes CASSSGLAGDPDTQYF.

This clone was observed a few times. The CDR3 protein is CASSDSGGAGNTIYF. As DNA, the CDR3 is TGTGCCAGCAGTGATTCGGGAGGGGCTGGAAACACCATATATTTT. V gene TRBV25-1 combines with J gene TRBJ1-3, with D possibly TRBD1 on 5 matching bases. The length of the CDR3 is 15 residues. V dropped 3 bases and J dropped 2 bases, with 11 bases sitting between them. Germline assignment: CDR1 MGHDK and CDR2 SYGVNS. Filled out from reference TRBV25-1 and TRBJ1-3, the complete variable domain reads EADIYQTPRYLVIGTGKKITLECSQTMGHDKMYWYQQDPGMELHLIHYSYGVNSTEKGDLSSESTVSRIRTEHFPLTLESARPSHTSQYLCASSDSGGAGNTIYFGEGSWLTVV.

V usage is TRBV7-2 and J usage is TRBJ1-3; tentative D call: TRBD1 (5 bases). The germline V gene encodes CDR1 SGHTA and CDR2 FQGNSA. The CDR3 totals 16 residues. The V gene lost 5 bases and the J gene lost 7 bases, with 21 bases spanning the gap. This CDR3 reads CASSPQTRQGRNTIYF. CDR3 nucleotides: TGTGCCAGCAGCCCCCAGACCCGGCAGGGAAGGAACACCATATATTTT.

The table lists this clone with a few counts. J is TRBJ1-1 and V is TRBV4-2; 7 nucleotides agree with TRBD1. The CDR3 sequence is 16 residues long. V dropped 2 bases and J dropped 3; count of bases not matched to a gene: 9. Germline V gives CDR1 LGHNA, CDR2 YNFKEQ. The CDR3 loop reads CASSQPWTGLDTEAFF. CDR3 DNA sequence: TGTGCCAGCAGCCAACCTTGGACAGGATTGGACACTGAAGCTTTCTTT.

This chain connects TRBV10-3 to TRBJ2-1; D uncertain. V lost 7 bases to trimming and J lost 10 bases, with 17 bases between them. The CDR3 loop spans 13 amino acids. Germline V CDR1 and CDR2: ENHRY, SYGVKD. The CDR3 DNA is TGTGCCATCACCGAACAGAGAGACCGGGAGCAGTTCTTC. It encodes CAITEQRDREQFF.

This clone was seen a handful of times. The V gene is TRBV4-3, the J gene TRBJ2-3, with TRBD2 matching 8 bases. V shed 1 base, J shed 2 bases, and the junction held 11 bases outside the gene matches. The V gene's germline CDR1 is LGHNA and CDR2 YSLEER. The CDR3 sequence is 18 residues long. This CDR3 is CASSQGITAGGSTDTQYF. The CDR3 bases are TGCGCCAGCAGCCAAGGTATCACGGCGGGGGGTTCCACAGATACGCAGTATTTT.

The chain combines TRBV6-6 with TRBJ1-2; possibly TRBD1 for D (5 bases). The germline CDR1 and CDR2 sequences are MNHNY and SVGAGI (reference sequence). CDR3 length: 13 residues. The V gene lost 7 bases and the J gene lost 1 base, with 10 bases spanning the gap. CDR3 residues: CASTDRYNYGYTF. The CDR3 DNA reads as TGTGCCAGCACCGACAGATATAACTATGGCTACACCTTC.

The chain recombines TRBV19 with TRBJ1-1; D is unclear. Germline V CDR1 and CDR2: LNHDA, SQIVND (reference sequence). The CDR3 extends over 13 amino acids. The germline V and J ends were trimmed by 10 bases and 7 bases, with 19 bases remaining between them. The CDR3 nucleotides read TGTGCCACCGAGCCCCCCGCAGGCATTGAAGCTTTCTTT. It encodes CATEPPAGIEAFF.

The chain links TRBV27 to TRBJ1-5; possibly TRBD1 for D (6 bases). Trimming removed 5 bases from V and 1 base from J, with 9 bases in between. The CDR3 sequence is 14 residues long. Germline V gene sequence: CDR1 MNHEY, CDR2 SMNVEV (reference sequence). The CDR3 sequence: CASSLQGSNQPQHF. In DNA form, the CDR3 reads TGTGCCAGCAGTCTCCAGGGGAGCAATCAGCCCCAGCATTTT.